Below are 2 T cell receptor beta chains sequenced from a single sample in a study of cytomegalovirus exposure and HLA in healthy donors. Amplification used 60 Vbeta primers and 13 Jbeta primers. Profiled with immunoSEQ multiplex PCR; TCRdb holds only in-frame clones, not every one. The table records 150,000 to 200,000 clones, roughly 77% of them present only once. Sequenced input: PBMCs. The receptors come from a man aged 18 to 29 in good health and CMV-seropositive.

The J gene is TRBJ1-1, the V gene TRBV5-6, with a tentative D call TRBD1 (5 bases). V was shortened by 3 bases and J by 0 bases, with 12 bases between the two germline ends. This CDR3 contains 15 residues. Germline CDR1 is SGHDT and CDR2 is YYEEEE. CDR3 in DNA: TGTGCCAGCAGCTCCCCAGGGTACGTGAACACTGAAGCTTTCTTT. Amino acids: CASSSPGYVNTEAFF.

This clone showed up just a few times. The gene calls are TRBV28 and TRBJ1-2; 9 bases map to TRBD1. Germline lookup yields CDR1 MDHEN and CDR2 SYDVKM. Trimming cost V 6 bases and J 6 bases; bases outside gene matches: 8. The CDR3 totals 14 residues. Written as DNA, the CDR3 is TGTGCCAGCAGCCGTGACAGGGGGATAGATGGCTACACCTTC. It encodes CASSRDRGIDGYTF.